The 17 T cell receptor beta chains in this list originate from one sample, sequenced in a study of HIV-infected patients and healthy controls. Alpha and beta constant-region primers primed reverse transcription of around 500 ng RNA. Each of the alpha and beta chains got its own library through chain-specific third strand synthesis with indices. MiXCR, run by TCRdb on the 5' RACE reads, gives a single entry per CDR3 protein. The table includes 10,000 or so distinct CDR3 sequences, over 8% detected once. The repertoire came from unfractionated whole blood and reflected all unsorted peripheral T cells. Sequencing used blood, obtained before antiretroviral therapy. These receptors originate from an adult with HIV infection. The donor label of this sample is uncertain.

This clonotype was seen ten or more times. This rearrangement joins TRBV27 to TRBJ1-5; 7 nucleotides line up with TRBD1. The CDR3 spans 15 residues. Trimming at V came to 4 bases and at J to 4 bases, leaving 7 bases not matched to a gene. Germline lookup yields CDR1 MNHEY and CDR2 SMNVEV (reference sequence). The CDR3 region has the DNA TGTGCCAGCAGTTCCACTACGACAGGGAATCAGCCCCAGCATTTT. It codes for CASSSTTTGNQPQHF.

In its sample, this clonotype ranks as medium-sized. This sequence joins TRBV4-2 and TRBJ2-2, with D uncertain. V was shortened by 5 bases and J by 6 bases, with 16 bases between the two germline ends. The CDR3 runs 15 residues. Germline loops: CDR1 LGHNA, CDR2 YNFKEQ. The CDR3 region is CASSSKVGDPGELFF. Written as DNA, the CDR3 is TGTGCCAGCAGCTCAAAGGTCGGAGACCCCGGGGAGCTGTTTTTT.

This clonotype ranks as medium-sized. V is TRBV30 and J is TRBJ2-5; TRBD2 matches at 11 bases. CDR3 length: 16 residues. Germline lookup yields CDR1 GTSNPN and CDR2 SVGIG (reference sequence). Germline trimming cut 2 bases from V and 0 bases from J; bases unmatched to any gene: 5. CDR3 loop: CAWSSTSGTYQETQYF. For the CDR3, the DNA is TGTGCCTGGAGTTCGACTAGCGGGACGTACCAAGAGACCCAGTACTTC. Filled out from reference TRBV30 and TRBJ2-5, the complete variable domain reads SQTIHQWPATLVQPVGSPLSLECTVEGTSNPNLYWYRQAAGRGLQLLFYSVGIGQISSEVPQNLSASRPQDRQFILSSKKLLLSDSGFYLCAWSSTSGTYQETQYFGPGTRLLVL.

This clonotype was counted many times. The chain uses TRBV24-1 and TRBJ2-2, with D possibly called TRBD1 or TRBD2 (5 bases each). The germline V gene encodes CDR1 KGHDR and CDR2 SFDVKD. This CDR3 spans 15 amino acids. Trimming stripped 0 bases from V and 4 bases from J, with 8 bases between. The CDR3 DNA reads TGTGCCACCAGTGATTTGGGGACGAGCACCGGGGAGCTGTTTTTT. It is translated as CATSDLGTSTGELFF.

This clonotype showed up many times. This chain links TRBV3-1 with TRBJ1-5; D not resolved. The CDR3 contains 15 residues. CDR1 LGHDT and CDR2 YNNKEL come from the germline V gene (reference sequence). The ends were cut back, 0 bases at V and 0 bases at J, with 6 bases in the middle. The CDR3 DNA reads TGTGCCAGCAGCCAAGATGCGGATAGCAATCAGCCCCAGCATTTT. Amino acid sequence: CASSQDADSNQPQHF.

This clonotype appeared many times. The V gene is TRBV25-1, the J gene TRBJ2-7; possible D gene TRBD1, 6 bases. Trimming pared 7 bases from V and 7 bases from J, leaving 14 bases between. Germline V gene data show CDR1 as MGHDK and CDR2 as SYGVNS. The CDR3 runs to 12 residues. The CDR3 coding sequence is TGTGCCAGCATTGGATCAGGGGAAGAGCAGTACTTC. This encodes CASIGSGEEQYF.

The sample holds many counts of this clonotype. J is TRBJ2-1 and V is TRBV27, with 10 bases identical to TRBD2. This CDR3 is 16 amino acids long. V shed 6 bases, J shed 8 bases, and the junction held 13 bases outside the gene matches. CDR1 and CDR2 from the germline V gene are MNHEY and SMNVEV (reference sequence). The CDR3 DNA reads TGTGCCAGCAGCCTTACTGAGCGGGGGGGCGGAGATGAGCAGTTCTTC. It codes for CASSLTERGGGDEQFF.

This clonotype is categorized as medium-sized (0.01 to 0.1%). This chain uses TRBV6-4 with TRBJ1-4; D gene unclear. The V end was cut by 2 bases, the J end by 5 bases, with 6 bases between. The CDR3 is 13 amino acids. The V gene's germline CDR1 is MRHNA and CDR2 SNTAGT. CDR3 DNA: TGTGCCAGCAGTGACAGGCCCAATGAAAAACTGTTTTTT. As protein: CASSDRPNEKLFF.

This clonotype was detected many times. This chain links TRBV7-2 with TRBJ2-3, with D unclear. Germline V CDR1 and CDR2: SGHTA, FQGNSA. Trimming took 6 bases from V and 5 from J, leaving 9 bases between them. CDR3 length equals 12 residues. The DNA of the CDR3 is TGTGCCAGCAGTCCCACGAAAGATACGCAGTATTTT. Protein sequence: CASSPTKDTQYF.

This clonotype has ten or more counts. The rearrangement links TRBV7-9 to TRBJ2-1; 11 bases map to TRBD2. The germline gives CDR1 SEHNR, CDR2 FQNEAQ (reference sequence). Trimming at V came to 5 bases and at J to 7 bases, leaving 16 bases not matched to a gene. The CDR3 loop spans 18 amino acids. In DNA form, the CDR3 reads TGTGCCAGCAGCACCGGGTCCCGACTAGCGGGGATTAGAAATGAGCAGTTCTTC. It translates to CASSTGSRLAGIRNEQFF.

This clonotype was detected ten times or more. The rearrangement links TRBV2 to TRBJ2-7; D not certain. The ends were cut back, 6 bases at V and 1 base at J, with 13 bases in the middle. The CDR3 contains 14 residues. Germline-derived CDR1 and CDR2 are SNHLY and FYNNEI. CDR3 sequence: CASSPTDGSYEQYF. As DNA, the CDR3 is TGTGCCAGCAGCCCTACGGACGGTTCCTACGAGCAGTACTTC.

This clonotype was observed many times. This chain links TRBV27 with TRBJ1-1, with a tentative D call TRBD1 (6 bases). Germline assignment: CDR1 MNHEY and CDR2 SMNVEV (reference sequence). With 8 bases removed from V and 4 bases from J, the gap between germline ends came to 17 bases. The CDR3 runs to 14 residues. The CDR3 DNA sequence: TGTGCCAGCGGAAGAGGGACATCAGTCACTGAAGCTTTCTTT. Translated: CASGRGTSVTEAFF.

J is TRBJ2-7 and V is TRBV20-1; 9 nucleotides line up with TRBD2. This CDR3 contains 14 residues. The germline V gene encodes CDR1 DFQATT and CDR2 SNEGSKA (reference sequence). V lost 3 bases, J lost 3 bases, and 6 bases stayed unmatched. The CDR3 protein is CSARLVAGVYEQYF. The CDR3 DNA reads TGCAGTGCTAGGTTGGTAGCGGGAGTCTACGAGCAGTACTTC.

This chain uses TRBV29-1 with TRBJ1-3; no reliable D call. Trimming cost V 3 bases and J 2 bases, with 11 bases left between them. This CDR3 is built from 14 residues. In germline, CDR1 is SQVTM, CDR2 ANQGSEA. The CDR3 DNA reads TGCAGCGTTGAGGGCAGAAACGCTGGAAACACCATATATTTT. This translates into CSVEGRNAGNTIYF. Variable domain in full (rest from reference TRBV29-1 and TRBJ1-3): SAVISQKPSRDICQRGTSLTIQCQVDSQVTMMFWYRQQPGQSLTLIATANQGSEATYESGFVIDKFPISRPNLTFSTLTVSNMSPEDSSIYLCSVEGRNAGNTIYFGEGSWLTVV.

This clonotype appeared many times. This chain uses TRBV12-3 or TRBV12-4 with TRBJ1-5, with TRBD1 matching over 7 bases. The CDR3 is 15 residues long. The ends lost 6 bases at V and 0 bases at J; junction bases unmatched: 5. CDR3 in DNA: TGTGCCAGCAGCGTTACAGGGGCTAGCAATCAGCCCCAGCATTTT. Residues: CASSVTGASNQPQHF.

This clonotype has ten or more counts. V is TRBV12-3 or TRBV12-4 and J is TRBJ1-6; D is unclear. The CDR3 sequence is 13 residues long. V lost 6 bases and J lost 5, with 8 bases in between. Written as DNA, the CDR3 is TGTGCCAGCAGCGTCTCAAATAATTCACCCCTCCACTTT. It translates to CASSVSNNSPLHF.

The table lists this clonotype with many counts. This chain links TRBV12-3 or TRBV12-4 with TRBJ2-4; perhaps D is TRBD1 or TRBD2 (6 bases each). V was pared by 3 bases and J by 5 bases, with 11 bases between. The CDR3 extends over 14 amino acids. The CDR3 loop is CASSFGRGENIQYF. The CDR3, as DNA: TGTGCCAGCAGTTTTGGAAGGGGGGAAAACATTCAGTACTTC.